The source of this T cell receptor (beta chain) is a study of control samples from healthy donors and cancer patients. The assay was immunoSEQ multiplex PCR, and TCRdb's table has in-frame clones only and misses some. Here the sample spans roughly 150,000 clones, 88% being singletons. The sample was blood. This TCR came from a man aged 18 to 35 in good health.

CDR3 coding DNA: TGTGCCAGCAGTCAGGGGACGCCTCCCTACGAGCAGTACTTC. It codes for CASSQGTPPYEQYF. The V gene is TRBV6-2 or TRBV6-3, the J gene TRBJ2-7; D is perhaps TRBD1 (6 bases). Germline-derived CDR1 and CDR2 are MNHEY and SVGEGT. The CDR3 runs to 14 residues. V was cut by 5 bases and J by 2 bases, with 13 bases left in between.